This record concerns one TCR beta chain sequence. No antigen is known for it. The sample holds no much larger clone one base away, and base qualities are not on file. According to the study, the label for this sample's time point signals: baseline before first vaccination. Samples from vaccinated people were obtained from the UK trials COV001 and COV002, which included a single-blind randomized controlled phase 2/3 trial of AZD1222 (ChAdOx1 nCoV-19) in healthy adults. For TCRbeta chain sequencing, PBMC samples from trial participants were taken at day 0 and at day 28 after the second dose. Including the terminal cysteine and phenylalanine, the CDR3 comprises 14 residues. Of the read, only the CDR3 DNA is kept; its 42 bases are in frame from base 1. Based on the germline V gene (reference sequence), the CDR1 and CDR2 sequences are LNHDA and SQIVND. V is pared back by 3 bases and J by 12 bases, with 15 bases lying between the germline termini.

The data originate from a study of T cell responses to AZD1222 COVID-19 vaccine (dated by TCRdb to the early 2020s). Background for the entire study: AZD1222 recipients with second doses at about 4 weeks or about 12 weeks were pooled, because spike-specific TCR depth and breadth did not differ between schedules. A total of more than 230 trial participants underwent TCR sequencing, of whom under 220 had received two doses of AZD1222 and 26 had received two doses of the MenACWY control vaccine. Trial participants were enrolled by age into 18-55, 56-69 and 70-plus year subgroups, with about 150, 28 and 57 TCR-sequenced participants respectively.

General findings and caveats noted by the study authors: The whole spike protein was spanned by vaccine-associated CD4 TCRs, and dominant responses were seen in regions 160-218 and 743-854. Epitopes outside the regions mutated in the B.1.351 and B.1.1.7 variants were reportedly recognized by nearly half of the unique spike-specific TCRs. After two AZD1222 doses, both the breadth and the depth of spike-specific TCRs were significantly higher than at day 0 and than in MenACWY recipients. Participants were mostly white British and included more females than males, and it was suggested by the authors that clonal diversity may have been underestimated. The 56-69-year group was small, and its depth increase did not reach significance, likely because of low power. Because no samples from the day 14 peak response were available, repertoires could be characterized only after the peak T cell response. Conclusions about previously exposed vaccinees are limited because only 6 or 7 AZD1222 recipients were SARS-CoV-2 seropositive at baseline.

The CDR3 regions of human TCRbeta chains were subjected to immunosequencing. For the original study's pipeline: Repertoire TCRs were matched against a reference library of SARS-CoV-2-specific TCRs generated with the MIRA antigen-specificity platform. Breadth was defined as the fraction of unique TCRs that were SARS-CoV-2-associated. Depth was defined as the fraction of total T cells that were SARS-CoV-2-associated. Using the MIRA data, each spike-specific TCR was assigned both to the spike region to which the TCR was reactive and to a CD4 or CD8 class. Log10-transformed breadth and depth values were compared by one-way ANOVA with Sidak's multiple comparisons tests. Sourced from immuneACCESS, this table was stored by TCRdb with only in-frame sequences that have V and J called. A share of the clones is absent; for the studies checked, an unresolved V gene accounts for under half, and the remainder has no known explanation. V and J calls and clone size are those listed in that table; D and trimming were worked out from the DNA. In all, the sample holds 60,000 to 70,000 clones, and 85% of those were seen once. Jointly, the top ten make up around a fifth of the sample.

The rearranged segments are TRBV19 and TRBJ1-6; TRBD1 might be the D gene, on 6 matching bases. The receptor was isolated from an adult in good health. The sequenced sample was peripheral blood, obtained on day 0 of AZD1222 vaccination. The CDR3 region: CASSMGAVSGPLHF. The nucleotide sequence reads as follows: TGTGCCAGTAGTATGGGGGCAGTCTCGGGACCCCTCCACTTT.